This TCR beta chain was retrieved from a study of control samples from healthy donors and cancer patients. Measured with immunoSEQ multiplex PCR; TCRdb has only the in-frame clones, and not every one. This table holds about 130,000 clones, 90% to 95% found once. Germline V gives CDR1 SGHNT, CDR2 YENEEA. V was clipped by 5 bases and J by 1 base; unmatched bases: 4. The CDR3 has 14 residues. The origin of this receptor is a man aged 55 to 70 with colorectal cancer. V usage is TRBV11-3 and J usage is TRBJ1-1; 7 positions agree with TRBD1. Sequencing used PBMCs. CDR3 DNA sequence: TGTGCCAGCAGCAGCCGGACAGGGAACACTGAAGCTTTCTTT. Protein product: CASSSRTGNTEAFF. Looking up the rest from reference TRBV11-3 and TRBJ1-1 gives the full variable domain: EAGVVQSPRYKIIEKKQPVAFWCNPISGHNTLYWYLQNLGQGPELLIRYENEEAVDDSQLPKDRFSAERLKGVDSTLKIQPAELGDSAVYLCASSSRTGNTEAFFGQGTRLTVV.